The rows below give T cell receptor beta chains drawn from one sample of a study of T cell responses to AZD1222 COVID-19 vaccine. TCRdb's copy holds only in-frame clones and misses some; the assay was immunoSEQ multiplex PCR. The table includes 110,000 or so clones, 75% to 95% detected once. The specimen was peripheral blood, collected on day 0 of AZD1222 vaccination. The receptors shown here come from an adult in good health. The CDR3 runs from the conserved cysteine through the conserved F or W. D genes are given only for firm matches. The listing skips clone size in some rows; elsewhere it reads once, few, many or a size class.

d_call cdr3_length j_call v_call clone_size cdr3_aa cdr3_nt
NA 12 TRBJ2-7 TRBV12-5 NA CASGPTPRYFSF TGTGCTAGTGGCCCGACTCCGCGGTACTTTTCCTTC
NA 14 TRBJ1-2 TRBV6-4 NA CASSDTLQAGGYTF TGTGCCAGCAGTGACACATTGCAGGCTGGGGGCTACACCTTC
TRBD2 18 TRBJ2-3 TRBV27 NA CASIERTGLAGRRDTQYF TGTGCCAGCATAGAAAGGACTGGACTAGCGGGAAGGCGAGATACGCAGTATTTT
TRBD1 15 TRBJ2-1 TRBV15 NA CATSRDGTDYNEQFF TGTGCCACCAGCAGAGATGGGACAGACTACAATGAGCAGTTCTTC
NA 14 TRBJ1-6 TRBV6-5 NA CASSFSGWPPALHF TGTGCCAGCAGTTTCTCCGGGTGGCCCCCGGCCCTCCACTTT
TRBD1 10 TRBJ1-6 TRBV30 NA CAWGQGSLHF TGTGCCTGGGGACAGGGATCCCTCCACTTT
TRBD1 18 TRBJ2-2 TRBV23-1 NA CASSRKTQGRSSTGELFF TGCGCCAGCAGTCGTAAAACACAGGGGCGTAGTAGCACCGGGGAGCTGTTTTTT
NA 19 TRBJ1-1 TRBV30 NA CAWSVLRSSGGAVNTEAFF TGTGCCTGGAGTGTCCTGCGATCGAGTGGTGGGGCGGTGAACACTGAAGCTTTCTTT
NA 15 TRBJ2-5 TRBV5-5 NA CASSVTVGGPETQYF TGTGCCAGCAGCGTCACTGTGGGGGGCCCGGAGACCCAGTACTTC
NA 15 TRBJ1-5 TRBV19 NA CASSMLGSGNQPQHF TGTGCCAGTAGTATGTTAGGTTCGGGCAATCAGCCCCAGCATTTT
NA 16 TRBJ1-2 TRBV9 NA CASGSRVRVLDYGYTF TGTGCCAGCGGCTCCAGGGTAAGGGTGTTGGACTATGGCTACACCTTC
TRBD1 14 TRBJ2-7 TRBV19 NA CASSIGTGLYEQYF TGTGCCAGTAGTATTGGGACAGGGCTTTACGAGCAGTACTTC
NA 16 TRBJ2-1 TRBV7-9 NA CASSHGRVGSHNEQFF TGTGCCAGCAGCCACGGACGGGTGGGATCTCACAATGAGCAGTTCTTC
NA 14 TRBJ2-1 TRBV7-9 NA CASSLQHDYNEQFF TGTGCCAGCAGCCTACAGCACGACTACAATGAGCAGTTCTTC
NA 15 TRBJ2-1 TRBV2 NA CASSEMVKLYNEQFF TGTGCCAGCAGTGAAATGGTTAAATTATACAATGAGCAGTTCTTC
TRBD1 13 TRBJ2-2 TRBV30 NA CAHRTGVGGELFF TGTGCTCACCGGACAGGGGTGGGCGGGGAGCTGTTTTTT
NA 14 TRBJ2-2 TRBV19 NA CASSIGGDTGELFF TGTGCCAGTAGTATAGGAGGGGATACCGGGGAGCTGTTTTTT
TRBD1 14 TRBJ1-4 TRBV5-1 NA CASREAGGTEKLFF TGCGCCAGCAGAGAGGCAGGGGGCACGGAAAAACTGTTTTTT
NA 12 TRBJ1-1 TRBV15 NA CATSRDVQAAFF TGTGCCACCAGCAGAGATGTTCAGGCGGCTTTCTTT
NA 14 TRBJ1-6 TRBV2 NA CASTSYREGPTLHF TGCGCCAGCACCTCGTACAGGGAAGGGCCGACCCTCCACTTT
NA 13 TRBJ1-1 TRBV12-3/TRBV12-4 NA CASSLYENTEAFF TGTGCCAGCAGTTTGTATGAGAACACTGAAGCTTTCTTT
TRBD2 16 TRBJ2-1 TRBV5-1 NA CASSFQLAGGRNEQFF TGCGCCAGCAGCTTCCAACTAGCGGGAGGGCGTAATGAGCAGTTCTTC
TRBD1 15 TRBJ1-3 TRBV11-2 few CASSLVGTDGNTIYF TGTGCCAGCAGCTTAGTCGGGACAGATGGAAACACCATATATTTT
NA 14 TRBJ1-2 TRBV18 once CASSPPGLNYGYTF TGTGCCAGCTCACCACCGGGGCTTAACTATGGCTACACCTTC
TRBD2 12 TRBJ2-7 TRBV29-1 NA CSTFSGGNEQYF TGCAGCACATTTAGCGGGGGCAACGAGCAGTACTTC
TRBD2 18 TRBJ2-1 TRBV7-3 NA CASSLYGRTSGRYNEQFF TGTGCCAGCAGCTTATATGGCCGGACTAGCGGGAGGTACAATGAGCAGTTCTTC
NA 13 TRBJ2-7 TRBV10-3 NA CAISERDTYEQYF TGTGCCATCAGTGAGCGGGACACCTACGAGCAGTACTTC
NA 16 TRBJ2-2 TRBV5-4 NA CASSSGGARWAGELFF TGTGCCAGCAGCTCTGGGGGCGCGAGGTGGGCCGGGGAGCTGTTTTTT
NA 10 TRBJ1-5 TRBV19 NA CATGNKPQHF TGTGCCACCGGGAACAAGCCCCAGCATTTT
TRBD2 15 TRBJ2-5 TRBV6-5 NA CASSPPGLAGETQYF TGTGCCAGCAGCCCACCGGGACTAGCAGGAGAGACCCAGTACTTC
NA 13 TRBJ1-6 TRBV28 NA CASGSPPNSPLHF TGTGCCAGCGGCAGCCCCCCTAATTCACCCCTCCACTTT
TRBD2 15 TRBJ2-3 TRBV7-9 NA CASSLIAGAVDTQYF TGTGCCAGCAGCTTAATAGCGGGAGCGGTAGATACGCAGTATTTT
TRBD1 15 TRBJ1-2 TRBV7-9 NA CASSLAGQEISGYTF TGTGCCAGCAGCTTAGCGGGACAGGAAATTTCCGGCTACACCTTC
NA 15 TRBJ1-1 TRBV9 NA CASSETGGMNTEAFF TGTGCCAGCAGCGAGACGGGAGGAATGAACACTGAAGCTTTCTTT
NA 14 TRBJ1-5 TRBV19 NA CASSRGYSNQPQHF TGTGCCAGTAGTAGAGGGTATAGCAATCAGCCCCAGCATTTT
TRBD1 14 TRBJ1-1 TRBV29-1 NA CSVGDRGRKGEAFF TGCAGCGTTGGGGACAGGGGTCGGAAGGGTGAAGCTTTCTTT
NA 13 TRBJ1-5 TRBV30 NA CAWSEQANQPQHF TGTGCCTGGAGTGAGCAGGCGAATCAGCCCCAGCATTTT
NA 14 TRBJ1-5 TRBV6-5 NA CASNGQISNQPQHF TGTGCCAGCAACGGACAGATTAGCAATCAGCCCCAGCATTTT
NA 13 TRBJ2-1 TRBV29-1 NA CSVQGAGGNEQFF TGCAGCGTCCAGGGTGCAGGAGGCAATGAGCAGTTCTTC
TRBD2 18 TRBJ2-3 TRBV3-1/TRBV3-2 once CASSHSPAGLAGTDTQYF TGTGCCAGCAGCCATTCCCCCGCCGGACTAGCGGGCACAGATACGCAGTATTTT
NA 15 TRBJ1-1 TRBV7-6 NA CASSLGVSLNTEAFF TGTGCCAGCAGCTTAGGGGTCAGTTTGAACACTGAAGCTTTCTTT
TRBD2 12 TRBJ2-1 TRBV15 NA CATSRAGEREFF TGTGCCACCAGCAGGGCGGGGGAAAGGGAGTTCTTC
NA 13 TRBJ2-7 TRBV7-9 NA CASSRTDSYEQYF TGTGCCAGCTCGAGGACGGACTCCTACGAGCAGTACTTC
TRBD2 15 TRBJ2-2 TRBV30 NA CAWNVIAGGTGELFF TGTGCCTGGAATGTAATAGCCGGGGGGACCGGGGAGCTGTTTTTT
NA 13 TRBJ1-6 TRBV3-1/TRBV3-2 NA CASSHGENSPLHF TGTGCCAGCAGCCATGGCGAGAATTCACCCCTCCACTTT
NA 17 TRBJ2-1 TRBV27 NA CASSSLQGPGSYNEQFF TGTGCCAGCAGTTCGCTACAGGGTCCGGGATCCTACAATGAGCAGTTCTTC
NA 14 TRBJ1-1 TRBV11-3 NA CASSLGGGNTEAFF TGTGCCAGCAGCTTAGGGGGTGGGAACACTGAAGCTTTCTTT
NA 17 TRBJ1-6 TRBV6-1 NA CASSGLRRGIVNSPLHF TGTGCCAGCAGTGGCCTAAGACGGGGCATAGTGAATTCACCCCTCCACTTT
NA 14 TRBJ2-5 TRBV28 NA CASTSLSVQETQYF TGTGCCAGCACCTCCCTATCGGTTCAAGAGACCCAGTACTTC
NA 15 TRBJ1-3 TRBV2 NA CASGVDPGAGNTIYF TGTGCCAGCGGGGTAGATCCAGGGGCCGGAAACACCATATATTTT
TRBD1 15 TRBJ1-5 TRBV6-4 once CASSDQGTANQPQHF TGTGCCAGCAGTGACCAAGGGACAGCTAATCAGCCCCAGCATTTT